The present entry profiles one T cell receptor (beta chain) with its context. These data originate in a study of blood T cell repertoires in COVID-19. Study as a whole: The cDNA or gDNA used as material had been derived from T cells, B-cell-depleted T cells, or PBMCs.

The CDR3 runs to 15 residues. The V gene end was trimmed by 0 bases and the J gene end by 1 base; junction bases not matched to a gene: 0. Looked up from germline, CDR1 is ENHRY and CDR2 is SYGVKD. Methods used by the authors: Reference gene primer amplification gave estimated nucleated cell counts. Sequencing was performed with immunoSEQ multiplex PCR; in TCRdb, only in-frame clones are kept and a portion is missing. The V and J calls and clone size were taken over from that table, and D and trimming were inferred from the DNA. The sample comprises 150,000 or so clones, around 89% of which are singletons, and 4.3% rests with the top ten.

The sample comprised peripheral blood. The chain carries TRBV10-3 and TRBJ1-1; 9 bases line up with TRBD1. This clonotype originated in a man between 60 and 70 years old with COVID-19, enrolled during active disease. The CDR3, as DNA: TGTGCCATCAGTGAGTCGGGACAGGGGAACACTGAAGCTTTCTTT. Translating gives CAISESGQGNTEAFF.